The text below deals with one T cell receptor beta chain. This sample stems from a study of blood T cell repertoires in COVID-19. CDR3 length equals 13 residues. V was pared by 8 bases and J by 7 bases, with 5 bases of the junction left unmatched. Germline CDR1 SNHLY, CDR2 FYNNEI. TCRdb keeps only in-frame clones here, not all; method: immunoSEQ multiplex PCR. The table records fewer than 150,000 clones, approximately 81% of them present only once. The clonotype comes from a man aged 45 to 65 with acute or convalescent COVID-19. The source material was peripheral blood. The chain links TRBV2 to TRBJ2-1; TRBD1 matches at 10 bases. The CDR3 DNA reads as TGTGCCAGCCGGGACAGGGGTTTGAATGAGCAGTTCTTC. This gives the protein CASRDRGLNEQFF.